Listed here are 9 T cell receptor beta chains from one sample, sequenced in a study of T cells in women clearing cervical HPV infection. Some clones are missing from TCRdb's copy, which holds only in-frame ones; the method was immunoSEQ multiplex PCR. This sample contains 35,000 to 45,000 clones. Sequenced input: blood buffy coat. Source of these receptors: a woman aged 18 to 69 with a cervical HPV16 infection that either progressed to CIN3+ or cleared (not recorded which).

A note on this clone: The read gets to within 3 residues of the CDR3 end, and the germline J gene fills in the rest. The chain is built from TRBV5-1 and TRBJ2-2; 7 nucleotides line up with TRBD1. The CDR3 sequence is 16 residues long. Germline CDR1 SGHRS, CDR2 YFSETQ. The part of the CDR3 DNA that was read is TGCGCCAGCAGCTGGAATTCCGACAGGGCCCATTCACCG. Translated: CASSWNSDRAHSP. The whole CDR3 is CASSWNSDRAHSPLFF.

As to this clone: The read is 3 residues too short to cover the CDR3 end, so that end is filled in from the germline J gene. The rearrangement joins TRBV20-1 to TRBJ1-4; 8 positions agree with TRBD1. Germline V gene lookup returns CDR1 DFQATT and CDR2 SNEGSKA (reference sequence). This CDR3 is built from 15 residues. Partial CDR3 DNA: TGCAGTGCTACCCCCCGGACAGGGAATAATTCACCA. Protein sequence: CSATPRTGNNSP. The full CDR3 protein reads CSATPRTGNNSPLFF.

The sequenced CDR3 bases are TGTGCCAGTAGTATAAATCTAACAGGCAATCAGCCC. Amino acids: CASSINLTGNQP. The whole CDR3 sequence reads CASSINLTGNQPQHF. J is TRBJ1-5 and V is TRBV19; no firm D call. The CDR3 is cut off 3 residues early in the read; its end comes from the germline J gene. Germline V gives CDR1 LNHDA, CDR2 SQIVND (reference sequence). The CDR3 is 15 residues long. V was pared by 2 bases and J by 2 bases, with 10 bases between.

About this clone itself: The CDR3 is cut off 3 residues early in the read; its end comes from the germline J gene. The chain uses TRBV7-6 and TRBJ1-1, with a weak D call TRBD1 (5 bases). With 7 bases removed from V and 1 base from J, the gap between germline ends came to 10 bases. In germline, CDR1 is SGHVS, CDR2 FNYEAQ. The CDR3 is 13 residues long. The CDR3 is CASMGGWNTEAFF. CDR3 DNA (partial): TGTGCCAGCATGGGGGGGTGGAACACTGAA. The whole variable domain, remainder taken from reference TRBV7-6 and TRBJ1-1, is GAGVSQSPRYKVTKRGQDVALRCDPISGHVSLYWYRQALGQGPEFLTYFNYEAQQDKSGLPNDRFSAERPEGSISTLTIQRTEQRDSAMYRCASMGGWNTEAFFGQGTRLTVV.

Notes on this clone: The read gets to within 3 residues of the CDR3 end, and the germline J gene fills in the rest. The V call is TRBV20-1, the J call TRBJ2-1; 8 bases match TRBD2. The CDR3 extends over 17 amino acids. J was trimmed by 0 bases and V by 8 bases; bases with no gene match: 15. Germline CDR1 and CDR2: DFQATT and SNEGSKA (reference sequence). This CDR3 is CSPVGILAANSYNEQFF. The CDR3 bases that were read are TGCAGTCCGGTGGGGATACTAGCGGCAAACTCCTACAATGAG.

To note about this clone: The read halts 3 residues ahead of the CDR3 end, with the missing end drawn from the germline J gene. The chain has TRBV20-1 and TRBJ1-4; TRBD1 matches at 9 bases. This CDR3 has 14 residues. V was clipped by 6 bases and J by 8 bases; unmatched bases: 10. Germline-derived CDR1 and CDR2 are DFQATT and SNEGSKA (reference sequence). Incomplete CDR3 DNA: TGCAGTGCCAGGGAGACAGGGGGTCGGGAAAAA. It codes for CSARETGGREK. The full CDR3 reads CSARETGGREKLFF.

A remark on this clone: The read stops 3 residues short of the end of the CDR3; the missing end is completed from the germline J gene. This rearrangement joins TRBV19 to TRBJ2-3, with a possible D match to TRBD2 (6 bases). Germline CDR1 is LNHDA and CDR2 is SQIVND (reference sequence). This CDR3 has 16 amino acids. CDR3 amino acids: CASSAALRGWRETQYF. The sequenced part of the CDR3 DNA is TGTGCCAGTAGTGCCGCCCTCCGGGGGTGGCGCGAGACG. The whole variable domain, filled in from reference TRBV19 and TRBJ2-3, reads DGGITQSPKYLFRKEGQNVTLSCEQNLNHDAMYWYRQDPGQGLRLIYYSQIVNDFQKGDIAEGYSVSREKKESFPLTVTSAQKNPTAFYLCASSAALRGWRETQYFGPGTRLTVL.

For this clone: The read ends 3 residues shy of where the CDR3 ends; the end is completed using the germline J gene. This sequence joins TRBV19 and TRBJ1-5; D not certain. CDR1 and CDR2 from the germline V gene are LNHDA and SQIVND (reference sequence). V shed 9 bases and J shed 3 bases, with 12 bases lying between them. The CDR3 loop spans 13 amino acids. CDR3 DNA, as far as it was read: TGTGCCAGCGCTACAGAAATCAATCAGCCC. Translation gives CASATEINQP. The full CDR3 protein reads CASATEINQPQHF.

A word on this clone: The CDR3 goes on 3 residues after the read ends, and that part is filled in from the germline J gene. The chain links TRBV30 to TRBJ1-4; 7 bases line up with TRBD1. The CDR3 runs to 15 residues. The V segment lost 0 bases and the J segment 5 bases; nucleotides outside the gene matches: 6. In germline, CDR1 is GTSNPN, CDR2 SVGIG (reference sequence). CDR3 loop: CAWSVRQGVNEKLFF. The part of the CDR3 DNA that was read is TGTGCCTGGAGTGTTCGACAGGGCGTAAATGAAAAA.